A single sample gave rise to the 3 T cell receptor beta chains below, sequenced in a study of shared clonotypes between healthy human individuals. The protocol was immunoSEQ multiplex PCR, while the TCRdb copy is restricted to in-frame clones and leaves out a portion. The table has some 2,000,000 clones, roughly 95% seen once; the top ten hold around 0.13%. Input material: naive CD4+ T cells sorted from blood. Regarding subset: CD45RA+ positively selected. All receptors derive from a man younger than 35 in good health.

The chain couples TRBV7-2 to TRBJ1-2; TRBD1 aligns across 7 bases. After removal of 8 bases from V and 8 bases from J, the junction contained 17 bases not matched to a gene. Per the germline V gene, CDR1 is SGHTA and CDR2 is FQGNSA. The CDR3 covers 15 residues. This chain's CDR3 is CASGLSTGIVEGYTF. The CDR3 nucleotides are TGTGCCAGCGGGTTGTCGACAGGGATAGTTGAGGGCTACACCTTC.

This clone was seen a single time. V and J are TRBV29-1 and TRBJ1-2; D call uncertain. V was cut by 5 bases and J by 4 bases, with 8 bases left in between. Germline values: CDR1 SQVTM, CDR2 ANQGSEA. The CDR3 loop spans 11 amino acids. CDR3 in amino acids: CSVWKGYGYTF. The CDR3 nucleotides are TGCAGCGTTTGGAAGGGCTATGGCTACACCTTC.

The chain is built from TRBV11-2 and TRBJ2-5; D remains ambiguous. The CDR3 extends over 17 amino acids. The germline V gene encodes CDR1 SGHAT and CDR2 FQNNGV. The ends were cut back, 5 bases at V and 1 base at J, with 20 bases in the middle. CDR3 region: CASSLGRIKTTQETQYF. CDR3 nucleotide sequence: TGTGCCAGCAGCCTCGGACGGATAAAAACGACCCAAGAGACCCAGTACTTC.